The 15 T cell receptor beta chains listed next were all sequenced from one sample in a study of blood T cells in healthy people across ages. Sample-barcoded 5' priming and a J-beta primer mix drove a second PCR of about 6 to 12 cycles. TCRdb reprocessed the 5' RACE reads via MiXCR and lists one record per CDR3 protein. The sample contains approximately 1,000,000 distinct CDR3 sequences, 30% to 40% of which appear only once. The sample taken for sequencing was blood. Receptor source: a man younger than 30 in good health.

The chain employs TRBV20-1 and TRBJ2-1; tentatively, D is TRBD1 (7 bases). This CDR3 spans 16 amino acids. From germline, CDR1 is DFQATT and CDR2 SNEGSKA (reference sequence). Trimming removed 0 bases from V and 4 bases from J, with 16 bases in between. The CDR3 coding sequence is TGCAGTGCTAGAGATCTGGAGGGGGCGTTTTACAATGAGCAGTTCTTC. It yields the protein CSARDLEGAFYNEQFF.

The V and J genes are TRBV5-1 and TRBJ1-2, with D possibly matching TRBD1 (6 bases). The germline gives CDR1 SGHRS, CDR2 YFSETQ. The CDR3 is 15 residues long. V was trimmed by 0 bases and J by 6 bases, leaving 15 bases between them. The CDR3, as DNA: TGCGCCAGCAGCTTGGTGGGTTTGGGGGCTGATGGCTACACCTTC. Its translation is CASSLVGLGADGYTF.

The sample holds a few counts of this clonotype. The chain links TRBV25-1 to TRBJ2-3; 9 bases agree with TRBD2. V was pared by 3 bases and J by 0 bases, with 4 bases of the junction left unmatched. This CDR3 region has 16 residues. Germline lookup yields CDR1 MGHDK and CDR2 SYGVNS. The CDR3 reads CASSDWRGGSTDTQYF. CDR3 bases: TGTGCCAGCAGTGATTGGCGGGGGGGGAGCACAGATACGCAGTATTTT.

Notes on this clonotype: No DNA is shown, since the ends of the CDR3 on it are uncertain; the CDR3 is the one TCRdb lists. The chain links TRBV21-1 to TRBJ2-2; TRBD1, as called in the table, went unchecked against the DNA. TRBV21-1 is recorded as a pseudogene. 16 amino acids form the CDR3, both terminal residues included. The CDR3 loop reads CASSIFGQGSTGELFF.

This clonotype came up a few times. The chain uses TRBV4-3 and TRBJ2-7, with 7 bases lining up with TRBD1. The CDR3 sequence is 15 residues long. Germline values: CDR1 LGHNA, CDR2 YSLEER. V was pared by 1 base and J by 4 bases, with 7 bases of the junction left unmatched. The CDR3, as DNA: TGCGCCAGCAGCCAAGGAACGGGACAGCGATACGAGCAGTACTTC. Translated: CASSQGTGQRYEQYF.

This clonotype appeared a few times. The DNA for the CDR3 is TGTGCCAGCAGTGAAAACAGAGGCACAGATACGCAGTATTTT. Residues: CASSENRGTDTQYF. The chain recombines TRBV6-1 with TRBJ2-3; D not resolved. The CDR3 spans 14 residues. V was cut by 2 bases and J by 1 base, with 7 bases left in between. Per germline, CDR1 MNHNS and CDR2 SASEGT.

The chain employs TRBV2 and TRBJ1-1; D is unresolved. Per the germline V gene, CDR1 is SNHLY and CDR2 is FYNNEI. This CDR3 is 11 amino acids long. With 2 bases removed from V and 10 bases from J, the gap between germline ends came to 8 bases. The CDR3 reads CASSESESAFF. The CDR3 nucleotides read TGTGCCAGCAGTGAATCTGAGTCAGCTTTCTTT.

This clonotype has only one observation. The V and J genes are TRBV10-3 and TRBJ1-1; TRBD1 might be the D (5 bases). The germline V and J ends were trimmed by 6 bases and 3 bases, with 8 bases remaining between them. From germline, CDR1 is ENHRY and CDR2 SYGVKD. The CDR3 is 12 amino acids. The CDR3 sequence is CAIRGGDTEAFF. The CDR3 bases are TGTGCCATCAGGGGAGGGGACACTGAAGCTTTCTTT.

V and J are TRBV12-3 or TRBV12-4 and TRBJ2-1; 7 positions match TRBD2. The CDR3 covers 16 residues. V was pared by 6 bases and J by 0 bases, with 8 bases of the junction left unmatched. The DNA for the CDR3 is TGTGCCAGCAGCGCGGGGGACTCCAGCTCCTACAATGAGCAGTTCTTC. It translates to CASSAGDSSSYNEQFF.

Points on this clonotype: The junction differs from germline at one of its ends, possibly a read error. The CDR3 region is CSARDPTAASGDNGQFF. CDR3 coding DNA: TGCAGTGCTAGAGATCCGACAGCCGCCAGTGGGGACAATGGGCAGTTCTTC. This sequence joins TRBV20-1 and TRBJ2-1, with D maybe TRBD1 (6 bases). The CDR3 spans 17 residues. Per germline, CDR1 DFQATT and CDR2 SNEGSKA (reference sequence).

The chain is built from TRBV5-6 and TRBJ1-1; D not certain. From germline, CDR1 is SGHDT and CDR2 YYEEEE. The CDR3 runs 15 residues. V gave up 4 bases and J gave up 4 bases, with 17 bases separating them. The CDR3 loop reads CASSPKETRRTEAFF. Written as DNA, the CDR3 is TGTGCCAGCAGCCCGAAGGAAACTAGGCGCACTGAAGCTTTCTTT. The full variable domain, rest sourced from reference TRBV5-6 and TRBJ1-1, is DAGVTQSPTHLIKTRGQQVTLRCSPKSGHDTVSWYQQALGQGPQFIFQYYEEEERQRGNFPDRFSGHQFPNYSSELNVNALLLGDSALYLCASSPKETRRTEAFFGQGTRLTVV.

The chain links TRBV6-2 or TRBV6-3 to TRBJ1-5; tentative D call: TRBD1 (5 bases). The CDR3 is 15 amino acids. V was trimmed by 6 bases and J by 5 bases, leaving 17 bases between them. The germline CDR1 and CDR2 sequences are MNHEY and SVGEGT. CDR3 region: CASSRGEEGYQPQHF. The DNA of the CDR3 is TGTGCCAGCAGCCGCGGGGAGGAGGGGTATCAGCCCCAGCATTTT.

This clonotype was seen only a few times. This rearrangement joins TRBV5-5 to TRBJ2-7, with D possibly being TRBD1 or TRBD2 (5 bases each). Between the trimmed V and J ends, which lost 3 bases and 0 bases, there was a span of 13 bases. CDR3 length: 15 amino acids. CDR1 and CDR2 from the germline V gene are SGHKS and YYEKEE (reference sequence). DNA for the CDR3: TGTGCCAGCAGCTGGGGCGGGCGGACCTCCTACGAGCAGTACTTC. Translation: CASSWGGRTSYEQYF.

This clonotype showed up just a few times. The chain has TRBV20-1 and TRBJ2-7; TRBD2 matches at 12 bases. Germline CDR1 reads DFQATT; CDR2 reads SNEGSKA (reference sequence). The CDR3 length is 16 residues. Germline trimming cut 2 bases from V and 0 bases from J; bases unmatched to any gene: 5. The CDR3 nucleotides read TGCAGTGCTAGAAGGACTAGCGGGGCGAGCTCCTACGAGCAGTACTTC. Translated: CSARRTSGASSYEQYF.

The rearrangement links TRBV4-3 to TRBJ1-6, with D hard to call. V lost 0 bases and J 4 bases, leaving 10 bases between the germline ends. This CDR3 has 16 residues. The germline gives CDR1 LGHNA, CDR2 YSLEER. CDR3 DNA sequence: TGCGCCAGCAGCCAAGATTTCGGGCAGTATAATTCACCCCTCCACTTT. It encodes CASSQDFGQYNSPLHF.